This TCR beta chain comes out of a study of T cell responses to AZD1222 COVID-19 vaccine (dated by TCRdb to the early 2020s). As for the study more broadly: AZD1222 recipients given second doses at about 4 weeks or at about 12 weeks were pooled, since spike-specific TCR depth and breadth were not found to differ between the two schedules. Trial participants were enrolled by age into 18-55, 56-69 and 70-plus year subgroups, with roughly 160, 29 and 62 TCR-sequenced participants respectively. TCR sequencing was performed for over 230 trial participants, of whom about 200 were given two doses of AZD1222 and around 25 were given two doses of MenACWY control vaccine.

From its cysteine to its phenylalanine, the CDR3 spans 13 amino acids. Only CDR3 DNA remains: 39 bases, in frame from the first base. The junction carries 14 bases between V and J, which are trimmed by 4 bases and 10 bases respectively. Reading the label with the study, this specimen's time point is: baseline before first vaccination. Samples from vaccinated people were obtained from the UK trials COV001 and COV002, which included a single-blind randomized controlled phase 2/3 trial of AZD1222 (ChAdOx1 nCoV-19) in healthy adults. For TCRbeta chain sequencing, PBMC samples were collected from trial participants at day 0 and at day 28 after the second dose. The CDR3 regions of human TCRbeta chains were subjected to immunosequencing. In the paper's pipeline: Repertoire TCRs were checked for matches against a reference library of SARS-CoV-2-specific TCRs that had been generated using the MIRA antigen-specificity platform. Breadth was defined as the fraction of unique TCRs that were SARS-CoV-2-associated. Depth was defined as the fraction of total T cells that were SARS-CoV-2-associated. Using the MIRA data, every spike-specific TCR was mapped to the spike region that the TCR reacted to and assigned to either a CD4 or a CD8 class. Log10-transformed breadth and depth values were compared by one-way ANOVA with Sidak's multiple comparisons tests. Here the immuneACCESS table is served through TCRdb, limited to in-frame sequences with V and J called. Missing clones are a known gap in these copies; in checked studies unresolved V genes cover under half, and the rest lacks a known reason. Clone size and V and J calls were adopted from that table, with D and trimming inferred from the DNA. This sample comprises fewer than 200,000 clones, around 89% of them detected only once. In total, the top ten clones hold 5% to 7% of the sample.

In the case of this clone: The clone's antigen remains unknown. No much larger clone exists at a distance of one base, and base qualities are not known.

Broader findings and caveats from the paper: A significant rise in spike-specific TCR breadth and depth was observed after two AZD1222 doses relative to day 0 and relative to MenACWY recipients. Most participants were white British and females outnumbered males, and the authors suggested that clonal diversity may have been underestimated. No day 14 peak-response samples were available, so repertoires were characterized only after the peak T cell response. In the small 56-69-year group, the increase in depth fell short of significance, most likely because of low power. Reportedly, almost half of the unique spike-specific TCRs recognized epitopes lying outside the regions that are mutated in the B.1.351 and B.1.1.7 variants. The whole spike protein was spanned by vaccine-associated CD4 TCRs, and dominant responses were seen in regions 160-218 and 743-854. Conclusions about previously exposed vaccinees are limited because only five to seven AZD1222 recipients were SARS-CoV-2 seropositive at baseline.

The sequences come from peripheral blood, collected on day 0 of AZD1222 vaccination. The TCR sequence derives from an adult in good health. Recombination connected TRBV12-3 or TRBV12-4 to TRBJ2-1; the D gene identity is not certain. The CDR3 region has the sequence CASSSPPPNEQFF. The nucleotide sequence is TGTGCCAGCAGTTCCCCCCCGCCGAACGAGCAGTTCTTC.